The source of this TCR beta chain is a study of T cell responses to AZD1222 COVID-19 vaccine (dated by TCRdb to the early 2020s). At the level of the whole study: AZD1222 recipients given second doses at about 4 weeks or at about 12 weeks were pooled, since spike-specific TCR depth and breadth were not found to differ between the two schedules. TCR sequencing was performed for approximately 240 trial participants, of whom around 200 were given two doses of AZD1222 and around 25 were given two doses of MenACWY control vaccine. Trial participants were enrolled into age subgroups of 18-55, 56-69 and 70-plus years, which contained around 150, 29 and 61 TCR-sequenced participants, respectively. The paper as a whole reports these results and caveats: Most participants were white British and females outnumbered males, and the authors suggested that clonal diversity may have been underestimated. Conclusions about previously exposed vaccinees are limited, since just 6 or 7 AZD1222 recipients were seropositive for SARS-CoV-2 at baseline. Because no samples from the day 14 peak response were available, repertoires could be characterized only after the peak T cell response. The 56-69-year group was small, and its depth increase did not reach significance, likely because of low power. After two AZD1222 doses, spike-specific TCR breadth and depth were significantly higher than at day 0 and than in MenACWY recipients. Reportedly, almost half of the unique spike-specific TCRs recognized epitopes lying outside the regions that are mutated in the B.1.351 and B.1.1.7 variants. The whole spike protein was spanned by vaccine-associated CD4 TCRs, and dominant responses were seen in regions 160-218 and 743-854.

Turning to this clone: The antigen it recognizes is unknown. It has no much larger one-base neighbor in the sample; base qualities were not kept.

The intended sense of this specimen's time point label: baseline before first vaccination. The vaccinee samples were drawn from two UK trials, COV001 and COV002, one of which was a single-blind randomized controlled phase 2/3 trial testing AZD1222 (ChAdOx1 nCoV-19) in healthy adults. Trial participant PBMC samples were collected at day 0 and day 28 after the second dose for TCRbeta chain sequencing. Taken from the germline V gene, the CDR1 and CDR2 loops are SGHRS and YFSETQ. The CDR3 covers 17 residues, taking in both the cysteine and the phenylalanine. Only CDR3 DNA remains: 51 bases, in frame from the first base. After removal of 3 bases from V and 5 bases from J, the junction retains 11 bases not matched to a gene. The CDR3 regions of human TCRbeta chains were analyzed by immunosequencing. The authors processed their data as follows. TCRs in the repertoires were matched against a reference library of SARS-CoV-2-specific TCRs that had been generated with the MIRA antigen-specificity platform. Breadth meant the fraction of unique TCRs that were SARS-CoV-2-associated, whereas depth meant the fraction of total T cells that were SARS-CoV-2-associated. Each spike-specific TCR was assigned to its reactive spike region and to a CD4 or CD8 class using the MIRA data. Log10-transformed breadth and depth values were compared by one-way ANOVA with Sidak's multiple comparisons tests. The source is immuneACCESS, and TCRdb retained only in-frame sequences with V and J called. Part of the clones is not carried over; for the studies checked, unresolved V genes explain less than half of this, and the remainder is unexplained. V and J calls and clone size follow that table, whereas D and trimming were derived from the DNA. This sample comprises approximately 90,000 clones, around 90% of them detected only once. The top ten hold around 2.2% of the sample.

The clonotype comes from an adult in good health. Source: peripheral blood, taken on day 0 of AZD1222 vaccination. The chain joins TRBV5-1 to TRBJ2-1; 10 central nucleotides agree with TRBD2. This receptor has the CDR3 CASSYSGTSAVNNEQFF. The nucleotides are TGCGCCAGCAGCTACTCCGGGACTAGCGCGGTAAACAATGAGCAGTTCTTC.